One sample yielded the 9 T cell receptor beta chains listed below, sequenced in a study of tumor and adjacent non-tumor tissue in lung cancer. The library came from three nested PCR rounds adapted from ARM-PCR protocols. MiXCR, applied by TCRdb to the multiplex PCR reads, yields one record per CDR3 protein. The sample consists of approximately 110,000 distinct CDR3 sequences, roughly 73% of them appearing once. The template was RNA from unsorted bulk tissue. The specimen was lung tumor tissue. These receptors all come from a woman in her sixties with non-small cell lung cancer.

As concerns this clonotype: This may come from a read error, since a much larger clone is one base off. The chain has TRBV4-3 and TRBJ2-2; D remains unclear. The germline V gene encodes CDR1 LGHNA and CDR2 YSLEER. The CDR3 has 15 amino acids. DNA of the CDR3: TGCGCCAGCAGCAAAGAATTTGTCGACACCGGGGAGCTGTTTTTT. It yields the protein CASSKEFVDTGELFF.

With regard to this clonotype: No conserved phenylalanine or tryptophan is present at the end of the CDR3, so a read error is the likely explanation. CDR3 sequence reads: CASRATGTATDTQYD. CDR3 nucleotides: TGTGCCAGCAGGGCCACCGGGACGGCCACAGATACGCAGTATGAT. The chain joins TRBV11-2 to TRBJ2-3; either TRBD1 or TRBD2 may supply D (5 bases each). The CDR3 has 15 amino acids. Germline lookup yields CDR1 SGHAT and CDR2 FQNNGV. Trimming took 6 bases from V and 2 from J, leaving 15 bases between them.

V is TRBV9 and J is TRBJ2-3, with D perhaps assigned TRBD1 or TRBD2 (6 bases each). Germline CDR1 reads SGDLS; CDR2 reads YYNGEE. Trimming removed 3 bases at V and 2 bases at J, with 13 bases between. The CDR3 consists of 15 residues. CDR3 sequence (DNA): TGTGCCAGCAGCGCGGAGGGGGAGAACACAGATACGCAGTATTTT. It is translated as CASSAEGENTDTQYF.

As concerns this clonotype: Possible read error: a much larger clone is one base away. The chain's CDR3 is CVSGLTNLGRQETQYF. Here the CDR3 DNA reads TGTGTTAGTGGTTTGACCAATTTGGGGCGGCAAGAGACCCAGTACTTC. J is TRBJ2-5 and V is TRBV12-5, with TRBD1 as a possible D gene (5 bases). The CDR3 covers 16 residues. CDR1 is LGHNT and CDR2 is FRNRAP in the germline V gene.

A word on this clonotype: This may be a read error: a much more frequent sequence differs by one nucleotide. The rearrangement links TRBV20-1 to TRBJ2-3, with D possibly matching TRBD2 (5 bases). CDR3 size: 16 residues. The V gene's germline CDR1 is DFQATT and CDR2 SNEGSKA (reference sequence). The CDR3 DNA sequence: TGCAGTGCTAGAGATCTACACGGGTCTAGCACAGATACGCAGAATTTT. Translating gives CSARDLHGSSTDTQNF.

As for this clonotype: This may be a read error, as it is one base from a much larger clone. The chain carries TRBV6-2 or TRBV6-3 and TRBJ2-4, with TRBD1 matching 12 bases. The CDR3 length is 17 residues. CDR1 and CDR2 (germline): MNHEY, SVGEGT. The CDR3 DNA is TGTGCCAGCAGTTTGGGACAGGGGGCCGTAGCCAAAAAGATTCAGTACTTC. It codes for CASSLGQGAVAKKIQYF.

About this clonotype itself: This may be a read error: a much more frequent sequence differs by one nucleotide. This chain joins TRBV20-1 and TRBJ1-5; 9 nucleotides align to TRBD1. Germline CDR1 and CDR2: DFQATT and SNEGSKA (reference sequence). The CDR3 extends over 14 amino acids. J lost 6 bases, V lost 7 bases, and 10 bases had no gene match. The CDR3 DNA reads TGCAGTGTTAGCTCAACAGGGGGCGGTCAGCCCCAGCATTTT. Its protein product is CSVSSTGGGQPQHF.

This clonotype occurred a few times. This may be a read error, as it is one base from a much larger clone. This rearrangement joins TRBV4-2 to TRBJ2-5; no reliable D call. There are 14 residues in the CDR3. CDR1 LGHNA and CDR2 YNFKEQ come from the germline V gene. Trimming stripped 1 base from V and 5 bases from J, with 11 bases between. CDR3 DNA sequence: TGTGCCAGCAGCCAAGGACTGGGATGTGAGACCCAGTACTTC. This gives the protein CASSQGLGCETQYF.

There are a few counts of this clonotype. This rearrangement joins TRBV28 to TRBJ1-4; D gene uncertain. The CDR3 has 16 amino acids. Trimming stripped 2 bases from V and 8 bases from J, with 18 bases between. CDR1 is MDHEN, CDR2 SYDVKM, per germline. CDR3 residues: CASSLKDSYSEEKLFF. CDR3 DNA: TGTGCCAGCAGTTTAAAAGACTCCTACTCGGAGGAAAAACTGTTTTTT.